Listed below are T cell receptor beta chains from one sample, sequenced in a study of blood T cell repertoires in COVID-19. Profiled with immunoSEQ multiplex PCR; TCRdb holds only in-frame clones, not every one. The table records about 200,000 clones, about four fifths of them present only once. Sequencing used peripheral blood. The receptors were gathered from a woman in her thirties or forties with COVID-19, enrolled during active disease. Each CDR3 is given with its conserved first and last residue. The D gene is left open where the match is weak. Not all rows give a size; the values are once, few, many and, for expanded clones, a class.

j_call v_call d_call clone_size cdr3_aa cdr3_nt
TRBJ2-3 TRBV5-4 TRBD2 few CASSPLAGGRTDTQYF TGTGCCAGCAGCCCCCTCGCGGGGGGGCGCACAGATACGCAGTATTTT
TRBJ2-5 TRBV18 NA NA CASSPKTQYF TGTGCCAGCTCACCTAAGACCCAGTACTTC
TRBJ2-1 TRBV5-1 NA NA CASSLQVAGARNEQFF TGCGCCAGCAGCTTGCAGGTGGCGGGGGCACGGAATGAGCAGTTCTTC
TRBJ1-3 TRBV20-1 NA NA CSASQGFGVDTIYF TGCAGTGCTAGTCAGGGATTCGGAGTAGACACCATATATTTT
TRBJ2-6 TRBV4-2 NA NA CASSQTPGHSSGANVLTF TGTGCCAGCAGCCAAACACCGGGACACAGCTCTGGGGCCAACGTCCTGACTTTC
TRBJ2-2 TRBV6-5 NA NA CAGGTGNTGELFF TGTGCCGGAGGGACGGGGAACACCGGGGAGCTGTTTTTT
TRBJ1-6 TRBV6-5 TRBD1 NA CASTQTGVHSPLHF TGTGCCAGCACGCAGACAGGGGTTCATTCACCCCTCCACTTT
TRBJ2-1 TRBV11-1 NA NA CASSLAGSSVGEQFF TGTGCCAGCAGCTTAGCCGGGTCGTCAGTAGGTGAGCAGTTCTTC
TRBJ1-1 TRBV7-9 NA NA CASSSQGWDTEAFF TGTGCCAGCAGCTCACAGGGCTGGGACACTGAAGCTTTCTTT
TRBJ1-2 TRBV27 NA NA CASSLEGRGYTF TGTGCCAGCAGTTTGGAGGGGAGAGGCTACACCTTC
TRBJ2-3 TRBV5-4 TRBD2 NA CASSSGTSGGVTDTQYF TGTGCCAGCAGCTCCGGGACTAGCGGGGGGGTCACAGATACGCAGTATTTT
TRBJ2-5 TRBV9 TRBD1 NA CASSAGITGGGETQYF TGTGCCAGCAGCGCCGGGATTACAGGGGGCGGGGAGACCCAGTACTTC
TRBJ2-7 TRBV3-1/TRBV3-2 TRBD1 NA CASSLGTVRYEQYF TGTGCCAGCAGCCTAGGGACAGTGAGATACGAGCAGTACTTC
TRBJ2-3 TRBV2 TRBD1 few CASRGTDTDTQYF TGTGCCAGCAGGGGGACAGACACAGATACGCAGTATTTT
TRBJ2-4 TRBV5-1 TRBD2 once CASSFTSTGTSGSVLYF TGCGCCAGCAGCTTCACCTCTACCGGGACTAGCGGGAGCGTTTTGTACTTC
TRBJ2-1 TRBV3-1/TRBV3-2 TRBD2 many CASTLGSGRDNEQFF TGTGCCAGCACCCTGGGTAGCGGGAGGGACAATGAGCAGTTCTTC
TRBJ1-2 TRBV6-5 TRBD1 NA CASSYSGQGRYGYTF TGTGCCAGCAGTTACTCGGGACAGGGGAGATATGGCTACACCTTC
TRBJ1-2 TRBV7-9 NA NA CASSPGGQGDGAYGYTF TGTGCTAGCAGCCCGGGGGGGCAGGGCGACGGGGCATATGGCTACACCTTC
TRBJ1-3 TRBV7-6 TRBD1 NA CASSLETGRGNTIYF TGTGCCAGCAGCTTAGAGACAGGGAGGGGAAACACCATATATTTT
TRBJ2-3 TRBV7-3 NA NA CASSSGLITDTQYF TGTGCCAGCAGCTCGGGACTGATCACAGATACGCAGTATTTT
TRBJ2-5 TRBV4-1 TRBD2 NA CASSQELAGSPGGSQYF TGCGCCAGCAGCCAAGAACTAGCGGGATCTCCCGGGGGGTCCCAGTACTTC
TRBJ1-1 TRBV25-1 NA many CASSEYTMDTEAFF TGTGCCAGCAGTGAGTACACGATGGACACTGAAGCTTTCTTT